Presented here are 23 T cell receptor beta chains from one specimen sequenced in a study of blood T cell repertoires in COVID-19 (dated by TCRdb to 2020 to 2022). Libraries were built with the immunoSEQ multiplex PCR assay. TCRdb holds this immuneACCESS table with in-frame rearrangements only. Some clones are missing; in checked studies, unresolved V genes explain under half, and the rest has no known cause. The sample table holds 200,000 to 300,000 clones, of which around 86% were seen once. Approximately 3.5% of the sample is held by the ten biggest clonotypes. The sequenced material came from PBMCs or T cells enriched from blood (not recorded which). The receptor source for this set is a woman in her thirties or forties with acute COVID-19.

The chain recombines TRBV29-1 with TRBJ1-2, with TRBD1 identical over 10 bases. Per the germline V gene, CDR1 is SQVTM and CDR2 is ANQGSEA. CDR3 length: 12 amino acids. J was trimmed by 6 bases and V by 4 bases; bases with no gene match: 2. The DNA for the CDR3 is TGCAGCGTTGGACAGGGGGCCAATGGCTACACCTTC. Translating it yields CSVGQGANGYTF.

The chain recombines TRBV9 with TRBJ2-3; D is undetermined. The CDR3 totals 14 residues. Trimming removed 0 bases at V and 6 bases at J, with 11 bases between. Germline V gives CDR1 SGDLS, CDR2 YYNGEE. CDR3 nucleotide sequence: TGTGCCAGCAGCGTAGAACTAACAACGGATACGCAGTATTTT. Translation: CASSVELTTDTQYF. Complete variable domain (other parts from reference TRBV9 and TRBJ2-3): DSGVTQTPKHLITATGQRVTLRCSPRSGDLSVYWYQQSLDQGLQFLIQYYNGEERAKGNILERFSAQQFPDLHSELNLSSLELGDSALYFCASSVELTTDTQYFGPGTRLTVL.

This chain uses TRBV12-5 with TRBJ2-2, with TRBD1 matching 8 bases. This CDR3 is 14 amino acids long. In germline, CDR1 is LGHNT, CDR2 FRNRAP. With V trimmed by 7 bases and J by 7 bases, 8 bases remained unmatched. CDR3 amino acids: CASETDRAVGELFF. The CDR3 coding sequence is TGTGCTAGTGAGACGGACAGGGCCGTCGGGGAGCTGTTTTTT.

The chain employs TRBV19 and TRBJ2-2; 12 bases agree with TRBD1. Per the germline V gene, CDR1 is LNHDA and CDR2 is SQIVND (reference sequence). The V and J ends lost 7 bases and 7 bases, in that order; junction bases with no gene match: 7. This CDR3 has 15 amino acids. In DNA, the CDR3 is TGTGCCAGTACTCGGGACAGGGGGCGGAGCGGGGAGCTGTTTTTT. Its translation: CASTRDRGRSGELFF.

The chain couples TRBV11-3 to TRBJ2-5, with D possibly matching TRBD2 (5 bases). Trimming pared 2 bases from V and 5 bases from J, leaving 21 bases between. This CDR3 comprises 17 residues. From germline, CDR1 is SGHNT and CDR2 YENEEA. The CDR3 DNA reads TGTGCCAGCAGCTTACGACCTGTTAGCGCGAGCCGGGAGACCCAGTACTTC. This sequence encodes CASSLRPVSASRETQYF.

The genes are TRBV4-1 and TRBJ2-1; D is perhaps TRBD2 (5 bases). Per germline, CDR1 MGHRA and CDR2 YSYEKL. The CDR3 is 14 residues long. V lost 1 base to trimming and J lost 5 bases, with 9 bases between them. The CDR3 is CASSQGDYNNEQFF. In nucleotides, the CDR3 is TGCGCCAGCAGCCAAGGAGACTACAACAATGAGCAGTTCTTC.

The chain couples TRBV7-3 to TRBJ2-1; TRBD1 matches at 9 bases. The CDR3 totals 15 residues. Germline V lookup: CDR1 SGHTA, CDR2 FQGTGA. V lost 10 bases and J lost 7; bases outside the gene matches: 14. The CDR3, as DNA: TGTGCCACCTGCGATTCCTGGACAGGGGAGAATGAGCAGTTCTTC. This codes for CATCDSWTGENEQFF. Variable domain in full (rest from reference TRBV7-3 and TRBJ2-1): GAGVSQTPSNKVTEKGKYVELRCDPISGHTALYWYRQSLGQGPEFLIYFQGTGAADDSGLPNDRFFAVRPEGSVSTLKIQRTERGDSAVYLCATCDSWTGENEQFFGPGTRLTVL.

This clone has just a few counts. Other DNA variants within this sample encode the same CDR3. The chain employs TRBV5-1 and TRBJ2-2; TRBD1 matches at 10 bases. The CDR3 runs to 15 residues. Looked up from germline, CDR1 is SGHRS and CDR2 is YFSETQ. With V trimmed by 4 bases and J by 4 bases, 4 bases remained unmatched. The DNA for the CDR3 is TGCGCCAGCAGCCTAGGACAGGGGGGCACCGGGGAGCTGTTTTTT. It translates to CASSLGQGGTGELFF.

The chain has TRBV29-1 and TRBJ1-1; 8 positions agree with TRBD1. This CDR3 has 12 residues. Unmatched junction bases numbered 4, after V lost 7 bases and J lost 3 bases. Germline CDR1 SQVTM, CDR2 ANQGSEA. CDR3 sequence: CSGQGAHTEAFF. The CDR3 DNA reads as TGCAGCGGGCAGGGGGCACACACTGAAGCTTTCTTT.

This clone was seen once. V gene TRBV5-6 combines with J gene TRBJ2-2, with D perhaps matching TRBD1 (5 bases). This CDR3 comprises 17 residues. Germline V gene data show CDR1 as SGHDT and CDR2 as YYEEEE. The V end lost 0 bases, the J end lost 5 bases, and 17 bases lay between the germline ends. The CDR3 region is CASSLVRMAGKTGELFF. The CDR3 bases are TGTGCCAGCAGCTTGGTTCGGATGGCAGGGAAGACCGGGGAGCTGTTTTTT.

The chain couples TRBV6-5 to TRBJ1-5; no clear D. The CDR3 length is 15 residues. V was shortened by 9 bases and J by 0 bases, with 15 bases between the two germline ends. In germline, CDR1 is MNHEY, CDR2 SVGAGI. The CDR3 reads CASRPGLNSNQPQHF. CDR3 nucleotide sequence: TGTGCCAGTCGACCCGGGTTGAATAGCAATCAGCCCCAGCATTTT.

The chain is built from TRBV5-6 and TRBJ2-3; TRBD2 matches at 9 bases. This CDR3 region has 17 residues. The V gene's germline CDR1 is SGHDT and CDR2 YYEEEE. The ends lost 0 bases at V and 5 bases at J; junction bases unmatched: 10. This CDR3 reads CASSLGPASGTGDTQYF. The DNA of the CDR3 is TGTGCCAGCAGCTTGGGACCGGCTAGCGGGACGGGAGATACGCAGTATTTT.

The chain couples TRBV11-3 to TRBJ2-2; 7 bases agree with TRBD1. This CDR3 has 14 residues. With V trimmed by 4 bases and J by 7 bases, 6 bases remained unmatched. Germline CDR1 is SGHNT and CDR2 is YENEEA. The CDR3 DNA reads as TGTGCCAGCAGCTCACGGACAGGCCGCGGGGAGCTGTTTTTT. It encodes CASSSRTGRGELFF.

Concerning this clone itself: Other DNA sequences of this sample code for an identical CDR3. This rearrangement joins TRBV5-1 to TRBJ1-1; 8 nucleotides line up with TRBD1. This CDR3 is 15 amino acids long. In germline, CDR1 is SGHRS, CDR2 YFSETQ. V was clipped by 3 bases and J by 1 base; unmatched bases: 5. This chain's CDR3 is CASSSAGTGNTEAFF. The CDR3 DNA sequence: TGCGCCAGCAGCTCAGCCGGGACAGGGAACACTGAAGCTTTCTTT.

The chain joins TRBV20-1 to TRBJ2-7; tentatively, D is TRBD1 (6 bases). CDR1 DFQATT and CDR2 SNEGSKA come from the germline V gene (reference sequence). V lost 5 bases to trimming and J lost 7 bases, with 12 bases between them. This CDR3 contains 11 residues. The CDR3 region has the DNA TGCAGTGCTCGACAGGTTGAAGAGCAGTACTTC. Translated, it gives CSARQVEEQYF.

The CDR3 sequence is CASSYGLAVNNEQFF. In DNA, the CDR3 is TGCGCCAGCAGCTACGGACTAGCGGTTAACAATGAGCAGTTCTTC. The chain links TRBV5-1 to TRBJ2-1, with 10 bases identical to TRBD2. CDR3 length: 15 residues. Germline CDR1 and CDR2: SGHRS and YFSETQ. The J segment lost 5 bases and the V segment lost 3 bases, leaving 5 bases of the junction unmatched.

The rearrangement links TRBV5-4 to TRBJ2-7, with 13 positions matching TRBD2. This CDR3 spans 17 amino acids. V gave up 1 base and J gave up 2 bases; unmatched junction bases: 6. CDR1 and CDR2 from the germline V gene are SGHNT and YYREEE (reference sequence). The CDR3 DNA sequence: TGTGCCAGCAGCTTGACTAGCGGGAGGGCCCTTCCCTACGAGCAGTACTTC. Residues: CASSLTSGRALPYEQYF.

This rearrangement joins TRBV10-1 to TRBJ2-1, with TRBD2 identical over 12 bases. The CDR3 totals 15 residues. The germline gives CDR1 WNHNN, CDR2 SYGVQD (reference sequence). V trimming: 4 bases; J trimming: 8 bases; junction bases outside the gene matches: 6. The CDR3 loop is CASSGPTSGSDEQFF. As DNA, the CDR3 is TGCGCCAGCAGTGGTCCGACTAGCGGGAGTGATGAGCAGTTCTTC.

The chain recombines TRBV7-9 with TRBJ2-1, with D tentatively TRBD1 (6 bases). V was clipped by 5 bases and J by 5 bases, with 16 bases between them. There are 15 residues in the CDR3. Germline-derived CDR1 and CDR2 are SEHNR and FQNEAQ (reference sequence). The CDR3 region has the DNA TGTGCCAGCAGCCCCCGCGCAGGGGTACACAATGAGCAGTTCTTC. This translates into CASSPRAGVHNEQFF.

CDR3 loop: CASSLTSGRAGDTQYF. In nucleotides, the CDR3 is TGTGCCAGCAGCTTGACTAGCGGGAGGGCCGGAGATACGCAGTATTTT. The chain links TRBV7-8 to TRBJ2-3; 14 bases fit TRBD2. V dropped 3 bases and J dropped 5; count of bases not matched to a gene: 4. This CDR3 has 16 residues. Looked up from germline, CDR1 is SGHVS and CDR2 is FQNEAQ.

This rearrangement joins TRBV6-6 to TRBJ1-1; weak D call: TRBD1 (6 bases). Trimming took off 6 bases at V and 4 bases at J, with 21 bases between the two ends. The CDR3 is 16 residues long. Germline V gene sequence: CDR1 MNHNY, CDR2 SVGAGI (reference sequence). CDR3 in DNA: TGTGCCAGCAGCCGATCAACGAGGGGGATAAGCACTGAAGCTTTCTTT. Translating it yields CASSRSTRGISTEAFF.

The V and J genes are TRBV6-2 or TRBV6-3 and TRBJ2-2; weak D call: TRBD2 (6 bases). This CDR3 contains 17 residues. Per germline, CDR1 MNHEY and CDR2 SVGEGT. Trimming removed 6 bases from V and 1 base from J, with 18 bases in between. The CDR3 is CASSRQLADMNTGELFF. The CDR3 DNA follows: TGTGCCAGCAGCAGACAACTAGCAGACATGAACACCGGGGAGCTGTTTTTT.

This clone came up a few times. The chain combines TRBV9 with TRBJ1-1, with 7 bases aligning to TRBD1. The CDR3 is made up of 14 amino acids. The trim removed 0 bases at V and 7 bases at J, leaving 6 bases unmatched. Germline V gene data show CDR1 as SGDLS and CDR2 as YYNGEE. The CDR3 nucleotides read TGTGCCAGCAGCGTAGTAGGGGGCACAGGTGAAGCTTTCTTT. Residues: CASSVVGGTGEAFF.